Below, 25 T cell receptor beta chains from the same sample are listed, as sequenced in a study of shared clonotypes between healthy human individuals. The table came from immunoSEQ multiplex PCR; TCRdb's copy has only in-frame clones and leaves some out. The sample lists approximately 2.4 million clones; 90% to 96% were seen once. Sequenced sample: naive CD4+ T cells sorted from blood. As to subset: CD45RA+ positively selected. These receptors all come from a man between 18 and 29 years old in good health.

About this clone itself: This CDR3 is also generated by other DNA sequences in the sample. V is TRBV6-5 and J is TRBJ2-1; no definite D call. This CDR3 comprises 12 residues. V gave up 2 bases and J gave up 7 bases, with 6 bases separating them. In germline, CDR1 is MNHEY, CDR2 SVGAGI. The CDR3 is CASSYSRNEQFF. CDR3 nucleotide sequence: TGTGCCAGCAGTTACAGCAGGAATGAGCAGTTCTTC.

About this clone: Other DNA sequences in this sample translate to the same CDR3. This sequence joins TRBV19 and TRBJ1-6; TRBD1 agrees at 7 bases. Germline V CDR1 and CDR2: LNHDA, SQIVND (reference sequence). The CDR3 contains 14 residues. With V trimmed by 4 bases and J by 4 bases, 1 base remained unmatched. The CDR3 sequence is CASSTQGYNSPLHF. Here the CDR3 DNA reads TGTGCCAGTAGTACACAGGGGTATAATTCACCCCTCCACTTT.

The CDR3 DNA is TGTGCCAGCAGTGTTAGCGGGGTCACAGATACGCAGTATTTT. Protein product: CASSVSGVTDTQYF. The rearrangement uses TRBV6-1 and TRBJ2-3; 8 bases are shared with TRBD2. The length of the CDR3 is 14 residues. After removal of 4 bases from V and 2 bases from J, the junction contained 2 bases not matched to a gene. The germline V gene encodes CDR1 MNHNS and CDR2 SASEGT.

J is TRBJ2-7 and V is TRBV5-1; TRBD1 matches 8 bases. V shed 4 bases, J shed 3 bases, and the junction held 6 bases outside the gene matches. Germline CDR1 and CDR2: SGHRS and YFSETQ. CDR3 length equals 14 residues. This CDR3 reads CASSRQGYDYEQYF. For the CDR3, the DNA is TGCGCCAGCAGCCGACAGGGGTACGACTACGAGCAGTACTTC.

The CDR3 sequence: CASSLGDRDTLRAFF. The CDR3 coding sequence is TGTGCCAGCAGCTTAGGCGACAGGGACACCCTGAGAGCTTTCTTT. The V call is TRBV13, the J call TRBJ1-1, with TRBD1 matching over 7 bases. The germline CDR1 and CDR2 sequences are PRHDT and FYEKMQ (reference sequence). V trimming: 0 bases; J trimming: 10 bases; junction bases outside the gene matches: 11. The CDR3 covers 15 residues.

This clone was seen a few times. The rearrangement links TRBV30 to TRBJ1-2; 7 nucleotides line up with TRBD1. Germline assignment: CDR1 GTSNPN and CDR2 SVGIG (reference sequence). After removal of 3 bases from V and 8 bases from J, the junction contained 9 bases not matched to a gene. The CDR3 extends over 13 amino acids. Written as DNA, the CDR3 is TGTGCCTGGAGAGGACAGGCGTTTCTCGGCTACACCTTC. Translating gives CAWRGQAFLGYTF. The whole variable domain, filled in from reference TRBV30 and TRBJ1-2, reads SQTIHQWPATLVQPVGSPLSLECTVEGTSNPNLYWYRQAAGRGLQLLFYSVGIGQISSEVPQNLSASRPQDRQFILSSKKLLLSDSGFYLCAWRGQAFLGYTFGSGTRLTVV.

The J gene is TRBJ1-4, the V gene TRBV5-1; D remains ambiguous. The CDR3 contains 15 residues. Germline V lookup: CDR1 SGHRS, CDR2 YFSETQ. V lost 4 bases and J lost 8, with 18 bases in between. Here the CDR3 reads CASSTDLSSWEKLFF. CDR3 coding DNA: TGCGCCAGCAGCACGGATCTCAGCTCTTGGGAAAAACTGTTTTTT. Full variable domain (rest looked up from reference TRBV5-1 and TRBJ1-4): KAGVTQTPRYLIKTRGQQVTLSCSPISGHRSVSWYQQTPGQGLQFLFEYFSETQRNKGNFPGRFSGRQFSNSRSEMNVSTLELGDSALYLCASSTDLSSWEKLFFGSGTQLSVL.

CDR3 in amino acids: CASSIGTGGNEQFF. In DNA, the CDR3 is TGTGCCAGTAGTATAGGGACAGGGGGCAATGAGCAGTTCTTC. The chain recombines TRBV19 with TRBJ2-1; TRBD1 matches at 10 bases. This CDR3 is built from 14 residues. Looked up from germline, CDR1 is LNHDA and CDR2 is SQIVND (reference sequence). V was clipped by 1 base and J by 6 bases; unmatched bases: 0. Filled out from reference TRBV19 and TRBJ2-1, the complete variable domain reads DGGITQSPKYLFRKEGQNVTLSCEQNLNHDAMYWYRQDPGQGLRLIYYSQIVNDFQKGDIAEGYSVSREKKESFPLTVTSAQKNPTAFYLCASSIGTGGNEQFFGPGTRLTVL.

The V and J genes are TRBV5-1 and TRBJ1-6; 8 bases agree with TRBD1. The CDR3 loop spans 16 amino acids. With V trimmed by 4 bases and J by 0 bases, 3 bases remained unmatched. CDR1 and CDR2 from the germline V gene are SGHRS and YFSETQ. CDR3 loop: CASSQGQASYNSPLHF. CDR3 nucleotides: TGCGCCAGCAGCCAGGGACAGGCCTCCTATAATTCACCCCTCCACTTT. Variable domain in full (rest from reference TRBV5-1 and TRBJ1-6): KAGVTQTPRYLIKTRGQQVTLSCSPISGHRSVSWYQQTPGQGLQFLFEYFSETQRNKGNFPGRFSGRQFSNSRSEMNVSTLELGDSALYLCASSQGQASYNSPLHFGNGTRLTVT.

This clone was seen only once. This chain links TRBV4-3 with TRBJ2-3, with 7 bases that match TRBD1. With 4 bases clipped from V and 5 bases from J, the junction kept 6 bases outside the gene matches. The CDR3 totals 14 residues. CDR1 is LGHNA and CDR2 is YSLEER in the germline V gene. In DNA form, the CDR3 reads TGCGCCAGCAGCCGAGACCCAGGGGGAGATACGCAGTATTTT. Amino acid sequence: CASSRDPGGDTQYF.

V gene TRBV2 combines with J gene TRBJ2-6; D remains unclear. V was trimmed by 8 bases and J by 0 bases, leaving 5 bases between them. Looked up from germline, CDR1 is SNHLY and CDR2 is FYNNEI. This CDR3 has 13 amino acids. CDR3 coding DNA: TGTGCCAGCGGCTTCTCTGGGGCCAACGTCCTGACTTTC. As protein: CASGFSGANVLTF.

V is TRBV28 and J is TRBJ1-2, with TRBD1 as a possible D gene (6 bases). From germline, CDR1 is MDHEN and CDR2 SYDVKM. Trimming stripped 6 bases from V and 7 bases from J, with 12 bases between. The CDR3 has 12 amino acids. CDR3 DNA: TGTGCCAGCAGCCAAGACAGGCTTGGCTACACCTTC. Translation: CASSQDRLGYTF.

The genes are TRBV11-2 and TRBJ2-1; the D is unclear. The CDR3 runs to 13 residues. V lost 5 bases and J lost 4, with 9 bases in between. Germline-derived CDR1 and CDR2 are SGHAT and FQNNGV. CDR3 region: CASSPQRYNEQFF. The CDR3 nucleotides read TGTGCCAGCAGCCCCCAGAGGTACAATGAGCAGTTCTTC.

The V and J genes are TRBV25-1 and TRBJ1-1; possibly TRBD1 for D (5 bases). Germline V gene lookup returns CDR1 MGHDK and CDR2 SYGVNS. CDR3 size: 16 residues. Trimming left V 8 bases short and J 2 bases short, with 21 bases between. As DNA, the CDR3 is TGTGCCAGCCGTCAGGGTCGTATGGCAGCCAACACTGAAGCTTTCTTT. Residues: CASRQGRMAANTEAFF.

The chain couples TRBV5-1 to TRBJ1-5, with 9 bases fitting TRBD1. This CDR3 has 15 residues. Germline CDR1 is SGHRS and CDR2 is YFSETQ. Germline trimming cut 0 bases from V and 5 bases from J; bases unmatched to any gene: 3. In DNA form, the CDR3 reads TGCGCCAGCAGCTTGGGGGGACAGGGCCATCAGCCCCAGCATTTT. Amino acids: CASSLGGQGHQPQHF.

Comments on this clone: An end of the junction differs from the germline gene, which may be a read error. DNA for the CDR3: TGTGCTAGCAGCCCCACGACTAGCAAGACAGATACGCAGTATTTT. It specifies CASSPTTSKTDTQYF. The V call is TRBV7-7, the J call TRBJ2-3; 7 positions match TRBD2. The CDR3 covers 15 residues. The germline gives CDR1 SSHAT, CDR2 FNYEAQ (reference sequence).

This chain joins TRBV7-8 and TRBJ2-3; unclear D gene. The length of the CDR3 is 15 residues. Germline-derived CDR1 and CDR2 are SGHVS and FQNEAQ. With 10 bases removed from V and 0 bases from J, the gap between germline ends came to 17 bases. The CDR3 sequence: CATGPGARSTDTQYF. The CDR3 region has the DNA TGTGCCACCGGCCCTGGCGCAAGAAGCACAGATACGCAGTATTTT.

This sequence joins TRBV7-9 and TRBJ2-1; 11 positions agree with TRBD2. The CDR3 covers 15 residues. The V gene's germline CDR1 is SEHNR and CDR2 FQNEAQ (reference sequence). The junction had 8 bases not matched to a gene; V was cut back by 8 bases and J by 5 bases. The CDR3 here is CASALSGGAHNEQFF. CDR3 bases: TGTGCCAGCGCCCTTAGCGGGGGGGCCCACAATGAGCAGTTCTTC.

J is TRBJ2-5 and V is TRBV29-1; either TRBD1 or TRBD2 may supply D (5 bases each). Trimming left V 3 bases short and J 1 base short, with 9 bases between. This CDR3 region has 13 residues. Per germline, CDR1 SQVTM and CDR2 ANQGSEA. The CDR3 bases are TGCAGCGTTGATTGGGGGTTCCAAGAGACCCAGTACTTC. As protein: CSVDWGFQETQYF.

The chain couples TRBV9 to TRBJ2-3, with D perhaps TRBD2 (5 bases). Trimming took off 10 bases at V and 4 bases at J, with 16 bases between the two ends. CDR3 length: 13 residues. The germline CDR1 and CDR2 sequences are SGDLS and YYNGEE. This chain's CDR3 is CAVVSGRADTQYF. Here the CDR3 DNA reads TGTGCCGTAGTTTCGGGAAGAGCAGATACGCAGTATTTT.

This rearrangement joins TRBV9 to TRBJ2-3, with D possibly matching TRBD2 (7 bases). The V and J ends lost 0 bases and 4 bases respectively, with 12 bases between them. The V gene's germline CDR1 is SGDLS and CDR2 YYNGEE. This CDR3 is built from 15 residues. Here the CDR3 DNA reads TGTGCCAGCAGCGTAGATGGGGGGGCCTCAGATACGCAGTATTTT. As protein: CASSVDGGASDTQYF.

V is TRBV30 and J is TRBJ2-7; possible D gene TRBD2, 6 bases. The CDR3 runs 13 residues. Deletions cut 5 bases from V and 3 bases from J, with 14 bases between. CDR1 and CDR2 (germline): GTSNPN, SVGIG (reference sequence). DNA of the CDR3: TGTGCCTGGGCCTCGGGAGTTGGCTACGAGCAGTACTTC. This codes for CAWASGVGYEQYF.

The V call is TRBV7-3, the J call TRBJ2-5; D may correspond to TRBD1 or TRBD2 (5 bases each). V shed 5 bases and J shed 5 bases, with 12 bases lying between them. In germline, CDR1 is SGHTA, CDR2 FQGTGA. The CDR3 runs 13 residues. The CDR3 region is CASSTTWGETQYF. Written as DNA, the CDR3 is TGTGCCAGCAGCACCACCTGGGGGGAGACCCAGTACTTC.

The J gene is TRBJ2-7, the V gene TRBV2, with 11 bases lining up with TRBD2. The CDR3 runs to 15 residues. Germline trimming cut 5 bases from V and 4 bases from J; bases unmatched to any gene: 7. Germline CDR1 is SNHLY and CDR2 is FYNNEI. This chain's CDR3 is CASSIAGGLTYEQYF. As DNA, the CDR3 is TGTGCCAGCAGTATAGCGGGGGGGCTAACTTACGAGCAGTACTTC.

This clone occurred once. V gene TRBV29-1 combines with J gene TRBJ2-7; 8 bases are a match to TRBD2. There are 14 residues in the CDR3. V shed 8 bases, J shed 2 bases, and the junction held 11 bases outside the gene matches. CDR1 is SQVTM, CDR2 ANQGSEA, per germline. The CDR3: CSTKRLAGAYEQYF. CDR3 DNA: TGCAGCACGAAGAGGCTAGCGGGCGCCTACGAGCAGTACTTC.